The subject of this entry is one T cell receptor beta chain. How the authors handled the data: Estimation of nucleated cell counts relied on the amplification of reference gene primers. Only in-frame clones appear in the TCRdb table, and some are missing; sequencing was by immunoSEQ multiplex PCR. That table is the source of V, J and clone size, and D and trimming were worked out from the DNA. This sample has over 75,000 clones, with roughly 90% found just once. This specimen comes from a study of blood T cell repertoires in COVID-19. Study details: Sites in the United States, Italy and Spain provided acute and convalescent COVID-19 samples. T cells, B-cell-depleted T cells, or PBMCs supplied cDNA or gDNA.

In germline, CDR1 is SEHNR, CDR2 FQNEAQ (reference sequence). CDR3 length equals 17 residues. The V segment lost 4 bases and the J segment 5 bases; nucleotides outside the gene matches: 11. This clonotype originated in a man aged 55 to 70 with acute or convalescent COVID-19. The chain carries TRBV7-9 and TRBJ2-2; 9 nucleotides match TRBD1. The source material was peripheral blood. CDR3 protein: CASSSRDLTGGTGELFF. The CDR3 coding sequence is TGTGCCAGCAGCTCACGGGATTTGACAGGGGGTACCGGGGAGCTGTTTTTT.